This TCR beta chain was recorded in a study of blood T cells in healthy people across ages. Germline-derived CDR1 and CDR2 are DFQATT and SNEGSKA (reference sequence). With 6 bases clipped from V and 0 bases from J, the junction kept 7 bases outside the gene matches. This CDR3 contains 14 residues. PCR was performed a second time for about 7 to 12 cycles using a sample-barcoded 5' primer and a J-beta primer mix. Using its own MiXCR run on the 5' RACE reads, TCRdb lists one record per CDR3 protein. The sample records about 1.4 million distinct CDR3 sequences, approximately 59% being singletons. V gene TRBV20-1 combines with J gene TRBJ2-5, with TRBD1 matching over 7 bases. Specimen: blood. This TCR was sampled from a man younger than 35 in good health. CDR3 sequence reads: CSAAGTGDQETQYF. The CDR3 coding sequence is TGCAGTGCAGCTGGAACAGGGGACCAAGAGACCCAGTACTTC.